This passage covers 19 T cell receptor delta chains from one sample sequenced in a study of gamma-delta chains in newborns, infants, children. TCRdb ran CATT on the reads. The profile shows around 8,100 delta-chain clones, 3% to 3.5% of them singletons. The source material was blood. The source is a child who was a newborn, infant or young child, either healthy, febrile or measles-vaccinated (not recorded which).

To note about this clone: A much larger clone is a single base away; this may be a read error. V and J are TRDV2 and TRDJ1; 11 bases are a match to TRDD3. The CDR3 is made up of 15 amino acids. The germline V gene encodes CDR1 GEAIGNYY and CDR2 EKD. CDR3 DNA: TGTGCCTGTGACTACTGGGGGATATACACCGATAAACCCATCTTT. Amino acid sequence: CACDYWGIYTDKPIF.

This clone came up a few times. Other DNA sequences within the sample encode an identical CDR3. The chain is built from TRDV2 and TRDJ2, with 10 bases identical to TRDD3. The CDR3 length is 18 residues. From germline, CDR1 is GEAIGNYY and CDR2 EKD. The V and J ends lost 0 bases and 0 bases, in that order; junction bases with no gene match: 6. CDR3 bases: TGTGCCTGTGACACCGTACTGGGGGATCCAGCTTTGACAGCACAACTCTTCTTT. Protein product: CACDTVLGDPALTAQLFF.

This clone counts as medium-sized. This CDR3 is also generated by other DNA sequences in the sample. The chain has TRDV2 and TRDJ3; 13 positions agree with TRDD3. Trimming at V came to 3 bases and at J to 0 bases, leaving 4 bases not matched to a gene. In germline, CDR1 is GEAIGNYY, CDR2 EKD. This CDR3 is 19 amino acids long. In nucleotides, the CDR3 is TGTGCCTGTGACGTACTGGGGGATACGCGCTCCTGGGACACCCGACAGATGTTTTTC. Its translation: CACDVLGDTRSWDTRQMFF.

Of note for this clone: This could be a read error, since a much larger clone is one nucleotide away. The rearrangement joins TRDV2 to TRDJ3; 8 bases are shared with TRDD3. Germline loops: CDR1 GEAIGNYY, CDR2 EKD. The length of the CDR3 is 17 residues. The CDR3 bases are TGTGCCTGTGACGACTGGGGGGCCTCCTGGGACACCCGACAGACGTTTTTC. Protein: CACDDWGASWDTRQTFF.

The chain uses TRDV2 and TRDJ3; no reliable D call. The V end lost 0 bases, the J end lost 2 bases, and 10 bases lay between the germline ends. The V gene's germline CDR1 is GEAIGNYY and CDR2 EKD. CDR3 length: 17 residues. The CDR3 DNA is TGTGCCTGTGACACCGGATTCCGGCCCTGGGACACCCGACAGATGTTTTTC. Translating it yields CACDTGFRPWDTRQMFF.

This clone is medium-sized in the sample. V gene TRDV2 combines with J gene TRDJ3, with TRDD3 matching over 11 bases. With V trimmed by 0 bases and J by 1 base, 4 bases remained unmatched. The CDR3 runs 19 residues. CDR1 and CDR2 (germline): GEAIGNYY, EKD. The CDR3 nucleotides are TGTGCCTGTGACACCGTTGGGGGATACGGTTCCTGGGACACCCGACAGATGTTTTTC. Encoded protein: CACDTVGGYGSWDTRQMFF.

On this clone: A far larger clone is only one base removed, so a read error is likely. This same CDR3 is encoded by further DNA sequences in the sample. CDR3 region: CACDRGTWDTRQMFF. The CDR3 coding sequence is TGTGCCTGTGACAGGGGGACCTGGGACACCCGACAGATGTTTTTC. The chain links TRDV2 to TRDJ3; weak D call: TRDD3 (6 bases). V was cut by 2 bases and J by 2 bases, with 6 bases left in between. Looked up from germline, CDR1 is GEAIGNYY and CDR2 is EKD. The CDR3 covers 15 residues.

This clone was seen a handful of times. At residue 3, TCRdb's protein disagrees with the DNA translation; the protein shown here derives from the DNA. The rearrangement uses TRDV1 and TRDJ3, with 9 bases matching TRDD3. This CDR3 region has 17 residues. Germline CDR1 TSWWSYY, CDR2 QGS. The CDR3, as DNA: TGTGCTCCTGGGGAACTGGGGGAAACCTGGGACACCCGACAGATGTTTTTC. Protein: CAPGELGETWDTRQMFF.

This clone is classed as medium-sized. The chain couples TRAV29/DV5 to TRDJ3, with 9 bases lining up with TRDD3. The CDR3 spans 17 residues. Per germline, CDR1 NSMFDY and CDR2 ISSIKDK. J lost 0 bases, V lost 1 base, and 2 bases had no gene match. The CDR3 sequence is CAASWGISSWDTRQMFF. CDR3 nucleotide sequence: TGTGCAGCAAGCTGGGGGATAAGCTCCTGGGACACCCGACAGATGTTTTTC.

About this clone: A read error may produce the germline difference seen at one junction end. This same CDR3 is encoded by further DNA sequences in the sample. This CDR3 reads CACDKVLSSWDTRQMFF. Written as DNA, the CDR3 is TGCGCCTGTGACAAAGTACTGAGCTCCTGGGACACCCGACAGATGTTTTTC. V and J are TRDV2 and TRDJ3; no clear D gene. This CDR3 spans 17 amino acids. The germline CDR1 and CDR2 sequences are GEAIGNYY and EKD.

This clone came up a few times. The CDR3 is CACDNLLGDTRTWDTRPMFF. CDR3 DNA sequence: TGTGCCTGTGACAATCTACTGGGGGATACGCGAACCTGGGACACCCGCCCGATGTTTTTC. The chain recombines TRDV2 with TRDJ3, with 13 bases aligning to TRDD3. The J segment lost 18 bases and the V segment lost 2 bases, leaving 24 bases of the junction unmatched. Germline loops: CDR1 GEAIGNYY, CDR2 EKD. The CDR3 runs 20 residues.

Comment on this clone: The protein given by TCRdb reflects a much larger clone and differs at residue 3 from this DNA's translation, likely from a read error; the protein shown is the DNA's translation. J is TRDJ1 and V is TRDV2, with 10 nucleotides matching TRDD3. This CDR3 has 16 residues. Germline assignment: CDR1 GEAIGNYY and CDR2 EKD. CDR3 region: CAYDILGDSITDKLIF. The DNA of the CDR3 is TGTGCCTATGACATACTGGGGGATTCGATTACCGATAAACTCATCTTT.

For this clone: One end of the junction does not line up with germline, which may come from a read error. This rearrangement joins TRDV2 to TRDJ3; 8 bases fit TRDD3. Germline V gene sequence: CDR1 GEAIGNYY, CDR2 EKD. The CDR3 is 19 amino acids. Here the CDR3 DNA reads TGTGCCTGTGACACCGTACTGGGGGCAGACTCCTGGGGCACCCGACAGATGTTTTTC. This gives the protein CACDTVLGADSWGTRQMFF.

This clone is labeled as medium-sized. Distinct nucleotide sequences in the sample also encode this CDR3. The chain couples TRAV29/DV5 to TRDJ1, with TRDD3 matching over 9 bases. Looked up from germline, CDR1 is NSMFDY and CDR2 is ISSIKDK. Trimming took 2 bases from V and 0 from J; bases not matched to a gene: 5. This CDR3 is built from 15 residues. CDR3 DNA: TGTGCAGCAAGTATACCTGGGGGATACACCGATAAACTCATCTTT. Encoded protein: CAASIPGGYTDKLIF.

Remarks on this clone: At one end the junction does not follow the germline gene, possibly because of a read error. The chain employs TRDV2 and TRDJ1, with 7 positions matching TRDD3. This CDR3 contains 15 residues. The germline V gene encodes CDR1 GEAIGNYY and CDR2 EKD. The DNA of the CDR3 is TGTGCCTGTGGCACCGTGGGGGGATACACCGATAAACTCATCTTT. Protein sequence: CACGTVGGYTDKLIF.

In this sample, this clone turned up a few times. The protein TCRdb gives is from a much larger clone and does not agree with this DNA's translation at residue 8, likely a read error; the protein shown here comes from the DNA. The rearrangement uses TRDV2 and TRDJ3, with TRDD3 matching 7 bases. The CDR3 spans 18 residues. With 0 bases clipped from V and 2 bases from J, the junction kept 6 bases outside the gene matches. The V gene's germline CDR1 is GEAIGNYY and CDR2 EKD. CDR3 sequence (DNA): TGTGCCTGTGACACCCTGGGGGCTAACCCCTGGGACACCCGACAGATGTTTTTC. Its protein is CACDTLGANPWDTRQMFF.

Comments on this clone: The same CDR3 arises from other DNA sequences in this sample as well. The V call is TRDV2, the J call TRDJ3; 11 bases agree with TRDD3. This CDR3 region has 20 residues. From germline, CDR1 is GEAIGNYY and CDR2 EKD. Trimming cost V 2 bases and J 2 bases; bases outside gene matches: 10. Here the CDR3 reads CACDKVLGDKRTWDTRQMFF. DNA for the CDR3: TGTGCCTGTGACAAAGTACTGGGGGATAAGCGTACCTGGGACACCCGACAGATGTTTTTC.

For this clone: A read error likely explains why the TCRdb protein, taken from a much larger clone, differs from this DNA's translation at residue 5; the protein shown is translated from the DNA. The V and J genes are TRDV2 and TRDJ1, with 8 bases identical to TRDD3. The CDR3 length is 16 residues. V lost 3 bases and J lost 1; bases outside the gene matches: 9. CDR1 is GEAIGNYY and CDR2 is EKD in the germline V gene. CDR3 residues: CACDALLGVPTDKLIF. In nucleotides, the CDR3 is TGTGCCTGTGACGCCCTACTGGGGGTTCCCACCGATAAACTCATCTTT.

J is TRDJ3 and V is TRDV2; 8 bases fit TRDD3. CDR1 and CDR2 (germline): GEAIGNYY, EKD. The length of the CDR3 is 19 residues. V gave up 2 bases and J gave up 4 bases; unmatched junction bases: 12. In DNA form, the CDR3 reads TGTGCCTGTGACATTCTCTCGAGGGATACGCGATGGGACACCCGACAGATGTTTTTC. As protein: CACDILSRDTRWDTRQMFF.